The entry that follows covers one TCR beta chain sequence. 60 Vbeta and 13 Jbeta primers were used in PCR. TCRdb keeps only in-frame clones here, not all; method: immunoSEQ multiplex PCR. This sample has 98,000 or so clones, with 76% found just once. The record originates from a study of cytomegalovirus exposure and HLA in healthy donors. J was trimmed by 9 bases and V by 5 bases; bases with no gene match: 8. The CDR3 has 15 residues. Germline V gene sequence: CDR1 MDHEN, CDR2 SYDVKM. The gene calls are TRBV28 and TRBJ1-6; TRBD1 matches at 9 bases. Sequenced material: PBMCs. This sequence originates from a woman in her late teens or twenties in good health and CMV-seropositive. DNA for the CDR3: TGTGCCAGCAGTCAACGGGACAGGGTGCGTTCACCCCTCCACTTT. Protein sequence: CASSQRDRVRSPLHF. Filled out from reference TRBV28 and TRBJ1-6, the complete variable domain reads DVKVTQSSRYLVKRTGEKVFLECVQDMDHENMFWYRQDPGLGLRLIYFSYDVKMKEKGDIPEGYSVSREKKERFSLILESASTNQTSMYLCASSQRDRVRSPLHFGNGTRLTVT.